The 18 T cell receptor beta chains reported below all come from one sample, sequenced in a study of response to subunit inactivated influenza vaccine. TCRdb fed the RT-PCR reads into MiXCR, producing one record per CDR3 protein. Counted here are more than 500,000 distinct CDR3 sequences, around 11% occurring once; the ten biggest clones make up roughly 9.6%. A further study also used this sample, focusing on T cells expressing NK-cell markers. From that study: As the method of synthesis, 5'RACE template switching with UMIs yielded TCR beta cDNA.

The source material was PBMCs from blood, sampled on the day of vaccination. These receptors came from a man in his fifties who received an inactivated influenza vaccine.

J is TRBJ2-2 and V is TRBV6-5, with 8 positions matching TRBD2. The CDR3 runs 14 residues. Trimming removed 11 bases from V and 6 bases from J; junction bases left unmatched: 11. The V gene's germline CDR1 is MNHEY and CDR2 SVGAGI. Here the CDR3 DNA reads TGTGCCCCAGCAGGGACTAGAGTTCCCGGGGAGCTGTTTTTT. Its protein product is CAPAGTRVPGELFF.

The chain carries TRBV9 and TRBJ2-2, with D unclear. Germline V gene data show CDR1 as SGDLS and CDR2 as YYNGEE. This CDR3 has 13 residues. Trimming took off 4 bases at V and 4 bases at J, with 8 bases between the two ends. In nucleotides, the CDR3 is TGTGCCAGCAGCCCCCATTTCACCGGGGAGCTGTTTTTT. This gives the protein CASSPHFTGELFF.

This clonotype was observed many times. This sequence joins TRBV5-1 and TRBJ1-4; possibly TRBD1 for D (6 bases). V was pared by 4 bases and J by 5 bases, with 18 bases between. Germline V CDR1 and CDR2: SGHRS, YFSETQ. CDR3 size: 16 residues. The CDR3 is CASSPRGGGLNEKLFF. In DNA, the CDR3 is TGCGCCAGCAGCCCCCGCGGAGGGGGGCTGAATGAAAAACTGTTTTTT.

This clonotype was detected only a few times. This chain uses TRBV20-1 with TRBJ2-3; 14 nucleotides line up with TRBD2. CDR1 and CDR2 (germline): DFQATT, SNEGSKA (reference sequence). V shed 6 bases and J 2 bases; nucleotides not matched to a gene: 4. The CDR3 loop spans 15 amino acids. CDR3 in amino acids: CSAPTSGGDTDTQYF. CDR3 DNA: TGCAGTGCCCCGACTAGCGGGGGGGACACAGATACGCAGTATTTT.

This clonotype was observed a handful of times. The J gene is TRBJ2-7, the V gene TRBV12-3 or TRBV12-4, with 7 bases lining up with TRBD2. This CDR3 is 15 amino acids long. The V gene end was trimmed by 6 bases and the J gene end by 2 bases; junction bases not matched to a gene: 10. DNA for the CDR3: TGTGCCAGCAGCCGTGATTTAGCGGGCACCTACGAGCAGTACTTC. This codes for CASSRDLAGTYEQYF.

This chain connects TRBV4-1 to TRBJ2-7; the D gene is possibly TRBD2 (5 bases). CDR1 is MGHRA and CDR2 is YSYEKL in the germline V gene. V shed 0 bases and J shed 6 bases, with 15 bases lying between them. This CDR3 region has 15 residues. The CDR3 protein is CASSQEPVTGSEQYF. Here the CDR3 DNA reads TGCGCCAGCAGCCAAGAACCGGTCACTGGGAGCGAGCAGTACTTC.

This clonotype has only a few counts. The chain combines TRBV12-3 or TRBV12-4 with TRBJ2-1; TRBD1 aligns across 7 bases. V shed 4 bases, J shed 7 bases, and the junction held 7 bases outside the gene matches. The CDR3 contains 14 residues. CDR3 loop: CASSSYRGGNEQFF. The CDR3 DNA follows: TGTGCCAGCAGTTCATACAGGGGTGGGAATGAGCAGTTCTTC.

The chain employs TRBV3-1 and TRBJ2-3, with 9 bases aligning to TRBD1. J gave up 3 bases and V 0 bases, and 4 bases lay outside the gene matches. Germline CDR1 is LGHDT and CDR2 is YNNKEL (reference sequence). The CDR3 contains 16 residues. CDR3 protein: CASSQDPGQGTDTQYF. CDR3 DNA: TGTGCCAGCAGCCAAGATCCCGGACAGGGGACAGATACGCAGTATTTT.

J is TRBJ2-7 and V is TRBV20-1; TRBD2 matches at 12 bases. Germline loops: CDR1 DFQATT, CDR2 SNEGSKA (reference sequence). The CDR3 loop spans 14 amino acids. DNA of the CDR3: TGCAGCCCCCATGGACTAGCGGGGTCCTACGAGCAGTACTTC. This encodes CSPHGLAGSYEQYF.

The chain couples TRBV6-1 to TRBJ2-3; 11 nucleotides match TRBD1. The germline gives CDR1 MNHNS, CDR2 SASEGT. The V segment lost 6 bases and the J segment 4 bases; nucleotides outside the gene matches: 3. The CDR3 length is 14 residues. The CDR3 DNA reads as TGTGCCAGCAGGGACAGGGGGCTCCCAGATACGCAGTATTTT. Protein sequence: CASRDRGLPDTQYF.

The sample holds a few counts of this clonotype. This chain uses TRBV14 with TRBJ2-7; D is ambiguous. In germline, CDR1 is SGHDN, CDR2 FVKESK. The V and J ends lost 0 bases and 5 bases respectively, with 8 bases between them. The CDR3 totals 13 residues. The CDR3 bases are TGTGCCAGCAGCCAAGATCGGACGAACGAGCAGTACTTC. Protein product: CASSQDRTNEQYF.

This clonotype has just a few counts. The chain carries TRBV28 and TRBJ2-7; tentatively, D is TRBD1 (6 bases). Germline lookup yields CDR1 MDHEN and CDR2 SYDVKM. Trimming pared 6 bases from V and 2 bases from J, leaving 14 bases between. The CDR3 runs 14 residues. CDR3 loop: CASRFDRSPYEQYF. The CDR3 DNA is TGTGCCAGCAGGTTTGACAGGTCTCCCTACGAGCAGTACTTC.

The chain is built from TRBV12-3 or TRBV12-4 and TRBJ1-2, with TRBD1 matching 8 bases. This CDR3 is built from 15 residues. Unmatched junction bases numbered 5, after V lost 1 base and J lost 4 bases. As DNA, the CDR3 is TGTGCCAGCAGTTTAGGCCAGGGGGCCCGCTATGGCTACACCTTC. The encoded protein is CASSLGQGARYGYTF.

The chain has TRBV15 and TRBJ2-1; D unresolved. Germline values: CDR1 LNHNV, CDR2 YYDKDF (reference sequence). The CDR3 has 16 residues. V lost 0 bases and J lost 0, with 9 bases in between. This CDR3 is CATSRDLSNSYNEQFF. Written as DNA, the CDR3 is TGTGCCACCAGCAGAGATCTCAGTAACTCCTACAATGAGCAGTTCTTC.

A few counts support this clonotype. The CDR3 coding sequence is TGCAGTGCTAGAAAGGACGACGAGCAGTACTTC. Translation gives CSARKDDEQYF. The V gene is TRBV20-1, the J gene TRBJ2-7; D unresolved. CDR1 DFQATT and CDR2 SNEGSKA come from the germline V gene (reference sequence). There are 11 residues in the CDR3. V lost 2 bases to trimming and J lost 5 bases, with 7 bases between them.

This clonotype was counted only a few times. V is TRBV5-1 and J is TRBJ1-6, with D unresolved. Germline loops: CDR1 SGHRS, CDR2 YFSETQ. Trimming shortened V by 0 bases and J by 8 bases, and 6 bases separated the two germline ends. The CDR3 spans 13 residues. CDR3 sequence (DNA): TGCGCCAGCAGCTTGGATGCTGATTCACCCCTCCACTTT. It translates to CASSLDADSPLHF.

This clonotype was observed a handful of times. The chain uses TRBV5-1 and TRBJ1-3; TRBD1 matches at 7 bases. From germline, CDR1 is SGHRS and CDR2 YFSETQ. J was trimmed by 4 bases and V by 0 bases; bases with no gene match: 1. The CDR3 spans 14 residues. The DNA for the CDR3 is TGCGCCAGCAGCTTGGCAGGGGGAGGAAACACCATATATTTT. This codes for CASSLAGGGNTIYF.

This clonotype occurred many times. The rearrangement links TRBV5-1 to TRBJ2-7; 8 bases fit TRBD1. The germline V gene encodes CDR1 SGHRS and CDR2 YFSETQ. V shed 3 bases and J 1 base; nucleotides not matched to a gene: 6. There are 15 residues in the CDR3. The chain's CDR3 is CASSSGTGGSYEQYF. The CDR3 coding sequence is TGCGCCAGCAGCTCAGGGACAGGTGGATCCTACGAGCAGTACTTC.